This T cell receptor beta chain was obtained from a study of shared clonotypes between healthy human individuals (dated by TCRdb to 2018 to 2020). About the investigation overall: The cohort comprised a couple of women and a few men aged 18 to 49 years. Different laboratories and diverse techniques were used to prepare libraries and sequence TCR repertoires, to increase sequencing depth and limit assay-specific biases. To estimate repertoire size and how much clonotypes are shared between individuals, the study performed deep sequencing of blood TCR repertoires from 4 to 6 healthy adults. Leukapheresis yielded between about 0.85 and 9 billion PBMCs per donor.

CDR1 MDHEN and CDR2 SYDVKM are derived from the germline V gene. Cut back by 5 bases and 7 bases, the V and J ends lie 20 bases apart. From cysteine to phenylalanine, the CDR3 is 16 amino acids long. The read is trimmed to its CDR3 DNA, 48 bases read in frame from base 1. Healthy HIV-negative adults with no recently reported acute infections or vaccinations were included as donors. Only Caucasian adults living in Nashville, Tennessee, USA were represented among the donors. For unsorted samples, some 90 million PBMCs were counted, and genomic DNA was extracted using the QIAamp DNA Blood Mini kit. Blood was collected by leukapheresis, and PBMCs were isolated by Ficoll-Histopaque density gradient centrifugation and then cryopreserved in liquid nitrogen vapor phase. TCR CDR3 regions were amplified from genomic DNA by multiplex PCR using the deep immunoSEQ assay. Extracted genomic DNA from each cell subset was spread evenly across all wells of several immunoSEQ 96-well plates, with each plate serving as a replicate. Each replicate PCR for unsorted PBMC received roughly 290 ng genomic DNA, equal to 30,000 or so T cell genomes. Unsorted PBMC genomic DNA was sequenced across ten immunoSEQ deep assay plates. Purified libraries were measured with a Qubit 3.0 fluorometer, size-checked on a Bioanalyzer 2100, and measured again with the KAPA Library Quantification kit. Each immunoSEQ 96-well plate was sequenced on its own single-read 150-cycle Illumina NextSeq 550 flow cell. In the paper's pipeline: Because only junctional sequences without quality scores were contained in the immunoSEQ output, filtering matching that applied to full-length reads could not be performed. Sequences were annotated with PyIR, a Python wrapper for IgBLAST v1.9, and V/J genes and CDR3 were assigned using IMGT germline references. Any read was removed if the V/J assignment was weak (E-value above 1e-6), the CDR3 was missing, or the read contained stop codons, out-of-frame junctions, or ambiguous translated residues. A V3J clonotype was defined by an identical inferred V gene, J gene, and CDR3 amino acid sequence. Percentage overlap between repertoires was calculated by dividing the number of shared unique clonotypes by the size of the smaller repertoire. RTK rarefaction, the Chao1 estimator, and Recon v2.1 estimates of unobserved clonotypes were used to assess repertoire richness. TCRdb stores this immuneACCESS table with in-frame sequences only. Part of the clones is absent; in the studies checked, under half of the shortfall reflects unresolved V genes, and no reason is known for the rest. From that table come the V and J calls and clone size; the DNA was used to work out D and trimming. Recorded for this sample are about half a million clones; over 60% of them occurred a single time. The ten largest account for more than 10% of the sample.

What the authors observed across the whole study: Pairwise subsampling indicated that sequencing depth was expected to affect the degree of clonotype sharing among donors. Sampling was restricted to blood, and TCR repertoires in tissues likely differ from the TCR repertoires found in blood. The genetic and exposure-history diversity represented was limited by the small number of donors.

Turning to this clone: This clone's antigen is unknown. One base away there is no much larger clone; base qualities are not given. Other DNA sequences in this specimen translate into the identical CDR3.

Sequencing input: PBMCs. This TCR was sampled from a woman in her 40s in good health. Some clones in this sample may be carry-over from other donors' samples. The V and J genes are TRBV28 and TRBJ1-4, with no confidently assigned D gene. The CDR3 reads CASSRTPGSEGEKLFF. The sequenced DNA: TGTGCCAGCAGTCGAACCCCGGGGTCCGAGGGTGAAAAACTGTTTTTT. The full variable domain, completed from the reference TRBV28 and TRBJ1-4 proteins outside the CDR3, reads DVKVTQSSRYLVKRTGEKVFLECVQDMDHENMFWYRQDPGLGLRLIYFSYDVKMKEKGDIPEGYSVSREKKERFSLILESASTNQTSMYLCASSRTPGSEGEKLFFGSGTQLSVL.